Described below is a single T cell receptor beta chain sequence and its context. The antigen is unknown. This sample stems from a study of early T cells in non-severe SARS-CoV-2 infection. Study at large: Unpaired chains resulted from sequencing bulk RNA of unsorted whole blood.

The CDR3 consists of 14 residues. Trimming took 2 bases from V and 5 from J, leaving 12 bases between them. Germline loops: CDR1 MGHDK, CDR2 SYGVNS. Individual cDNA molecules were tagged with unique molecular identifiers, the study reported. TCRdb used MiXCR to reprocess the 5' RACE reads, holding one entry per CDR3 protein. The sample carries roughly 69,000 distinct CDR3 sequences, 8.8% recorded once. Whole-study results and caveats: Database matching using VDJdb favored anti-spike CD8 responses, with private and CD4 specificities left missing.

This specimen consisted of whole blood, obtained at baseline. This chain uses TRBV25-1 with TRBJ1-1; D gene uncertain. The receptor was isolated from an adult who was a healthcare worker with PCR-confirmed SARS-CoV-2 infection or an uninfected control (not recorded which). CDR3 in amino acids: CASSEGLRETEAFF. DNA for the CDR3: TGTGCCAGCAGTGAAGGGCTTCGGGAGACTGAAGCTTTCTTT.